Following are 23 T cell receptor beta chains from one sample sequenced in a study of OX40 agonist ivuxolimab in advanced cancers. Generated by immunoSEQ multiplex PCR, the TCRdb table keeps only in-frame clones and is missing some. The sample shows about 66,000 clones, roughly nine tenths of them seen only once. Sequencing was performed on CD4+ or CD8+ T cells sorted from blood, taken in a trial of the OX40 agonist ivuxolimab. Receptors were obtained from an adult with an advanced solid tumor such as melanoma, head and neck, liver or kidney cancer.

The chain links TRBV11-3 to TRBJ2-1, with D perhaps TRBD2 (7 bases). The germline gives CDR1 SGHNT, CDR2 YENEEA. The CDR3 is 12 amino acids. V was clipped by 3 bases and J by 10 bases, with 10 bases between them. For the CDR3, the DNA is TGTGCCAGCAGCTTGGGGGGGGCGGAGCAGTTCTTC. It translates to CASSLGGAEQFF.

The J gene is TRBJ2-3, the V gene TRBV7-3; D not certain. Trimming stripped 1 base from V and 2 bases from J, with 7 bases between. This CDR3 is built from 14 residues. The germline CDR1 and CDR2 sequences are SGHTA and FQGTGA. The CDR3 protein is CASSLNGYTDTQYF. The DNA of the CDR3 is TGTGCCAGCAGCTTAAACGGCTACACAGATACGCAGTATTTT.

The CDR3 sequence: CASSPGTPTYEQYF. CDR3 nucleotide sequence: TGTGCCAGCAGCCCCGGGACACCTACCTACGAGCAGTACTTC. V is TRBV7-9 and J is TRBJ2-7; maybe TRBD1 (6 bases). Deletions cut 5 bases from V and 2 bases from J, with 13 bases between. Germline-derived CDR1 and CDR2 are SEHNR and FQNEAQ (reference sequence). This CDR3 spans 14 amino acids.

The rearrangement links TRBV6-5 to TRBJ2-5; D unresolved. This CDR3 is built from 11 residues. Trimming removed 8 bases from V and 4 bases from J, with 8 bases in between. CDR1 and CDR2 (germline): MNHEY, SVGAGI. CDR3 in DNA: TGTGCCAGCCGGATGGGAGAGACCCAGTACTTC. It yields the protein CASRMGETQYF.

This chain connects TRBV5-1 to TRBJ2-7, with D maybe TRBD1 (5 bases). Germline-derived CDR1 and CDR2 are SGHRS and YFSETQ. The CDR3 contains 12 residues. The V end lost 1 base, the J end lost 3 bases, and 5 bases lay between the germline ends. The CDR3 DNA reads as TGCGCCAGCAGCTTGAGGGGCTACGAGCAGTACTTC. It specifies CASSLRGYEQYF.

The V call is TRBV5-4, the J call TRBJ2-7, with D tentatively TRBD1 or TRBD2 (6 bases each). This CDR3 has 14 amino acids. V lost 4 bases to trimming and J lost 3 bases, with 14 bases between them. CDR1 is SGHNT, CDR2 YYREEE, per germline (reference sequence). CDR3 region: CASSQGTAGYEQYF. DNA for the CDR3: TGTGCCAGCAGCCAGGGGACTGCCGGCTACGAGCAGTACTTC.

The chain employs TRBV5-4 and TRBJ2-1; the D call may be TRBD1 or TRBD2 (5 bases each). This CDR3 spans 12 amino acids. Trimming pared 4 bases from V and 9 bases from J, leaving 11 bases between. Germline assignment: CDR1 SGHNT and CDR2 YYREEE (reference sequence). This CDR3 reads CASSISGGEQFF. The CDR3 region has the DNA TGTGCCAGCAGCATTAGTGGGGGTGAGCAGTTCTTC. The full variable domain, its missing parts supplied by reference TRBV5-4 and TRBJ2-1, is ETGVTQSPTHLIKTRGQQVTLRCSSQSGHNTVSWYQQALGQGPQFIFQYYREEENGRGNFPPRFSGLQFPNYSSELNVNALELDDSALYLCASSISGGEQFFGPGTRLTVL.

The CDR3 is CASIGSYNEQFF. The CDR3 DNA reads as TGCGCCAGCATAGGCTCCTACAATGAGCAGTTCTTC. The chain carries TRBV10-2 and TRBJ2-1; D remains ambiguous. The V gene's germline CDR1 is WSHSY and CDR2 SAAADI. This CDR3 region has 12 residues. V dropped 7 bases and J dropped 0 bases, with 4 bases sitting between them.

The V call is TRBV6-1, the J call TRBJ2-7, with D hard to call. Germline values: CDR1 MNHNS, CDR2 SASEGT. This CDR3 region has 15 residues. V was trimmed by 5 bases and J by 0 bases, leaving 14 bases between them. As DNA, the CDR3 is TGTGCCAGCAGTAAGACCCTAACAAGCTCCTACGAGCAGTACTTC. Translated: CASSKTLTSSYEQYF.

The V and J genes are TRBV19 and TRBJ2-1; 8 bases agree with TRBD1. The CDR3 is 13 residues long. Trimming took 6 bases from V and 6 from J; bases not matched to a gene: 4. The V gene's germline CDR1 is LNHDA and CDR2 SQIVND (reference sequence). The CDR3 DNA sequence: TGTGCCAGTAGACAGGGGGTGGGCAATGAGCAGTTCTTC. Its protein product is CASRQGVGNEQFF.

This clone was detected a few times. V usage is TRBV15 and J usage is TRBJ1-1; tentatively, D is TRBD1 (6 bases). Trimming took 2 bases from V and 1 from J, leaving 11 bases between them. CDR1 and CDR2 from the germline V gene are LNHNV and YYDKDF (reference sequence). The CDR3 is 15 residues long. The CDR3 is CATSRSPGENTEAFF. CDR3 coding DNA: TGTGCCACCAGCAGATCCCCAGGGGAGAACACTGAAGCTTTCTTT.

V gene TRBV19 combines with J gene TRBJ1-5; D ambiguous. Looked up from germline, CDR1 is LNHDA and CDR2 is SQIVND (reference sequence). V shed 5 bases and J shed 8 bases, with 13 bases lying between them. The CDR3 has 13 amino acids. The CDR3 loop is CASSLVAEEPQHF. CDR3 DNA sequence: TGTGCCAGTAGTTTGGTCGCCGAAGAGCCCCAGCATTTT.

The rearrangement uses TRBV29-1 and TRBJ2-7; 10 nucleotides agree with TRBD2. Unmatched junction bases numbered 11, after V lost 0 bases and J lost 3 bases. CDR3 length: 17 amino acids. Germline-derived CDR1 and CDR2 are SQVTM and ANQGSEA. Here the CDR3 reads CSVEDPAPSGSFYEQYF. The CDR3 nucleotides read TGCAGCGTTGAAGATCCTGCCCCTAGCGGGAGCTTCTACGAGCAGTACTTC.

Of note for this clone: Other DNA sequences of this sample code for an identical CDR3. The chain combines TRBV29-1 with TRBJ2-7, with 7 positions matching TRBD1. V dropped 4 bases and J dropped 5; count of bases not matched to a gene: 8. Looked up from germline, CDR1 is SQVTM and CDR2 is ANQGSEA. The CDR3 consists of 13 residues. The CDR3 bases are TGCAGCGTTGCACGCTCGGGACAGAACGAGCAGTACTTC. It translates to CSVARSGQNEQYF.

This rearrangement joins TRBV27 to TRBJ2-7, with 9 bases lining up with TRBD2. In germline, CDR1 is MNHEY, CDR2 SMNVEV (reference sequence). The trim removed 3 bases at V and 6 bases at J, leaving 3 bases unmatched. CDR3 size: 13 residues. CDR3 protein: CASSFGLASEQYF. CDR3 coding DNA: TGTGCCAGCAGTTTTGGACTAGCGAGCGAGCAGTACTTC.

The chain combines TRBV18 with TRBJ1-1; TRBD1 might be the D (6 bases). The CDR3 totals 12 residues. Germline values: CDR1 KGHSH, CDR2 LQKENI. V dropped 4 bases and J dropped 5 bases, with 8 bases sitting between them. The CDR3 sequence is CASSLGQTEAFF. CDR3 DNA: TGTGCCAGCTCACTAGGACAGACTGAAGCTTTCTTT.

This clone showed up just once. The chain employs TRBV12-5 and TRBJ1-2, with no clear D. Germline CDR1 and CDR2: LGHNT and FRNRAP. The V end was cut by 5 bases, the J end by 7 bases, with 11 bases between. The CDR3 has 12 residues. The CDR3 sequence is CASGTPPGGYTF. Written as DNA, the CDR3 is TGTGCTAGTGGTACCCCCCCGGGTGGCTACACCTTC.

The chain combines TRBV13 with TRBJ2-7, with D possibly TRBD2 on 7 matching bases. Germline V lookup: CDR1 PRHDT, CDR2 FYEKMQ (reference sequence). This CDR3 spans 14 amino acids. Deletions cut 5 bases from V and 4 bases from J, with 15 bases between. The CDR3 sequence: CASSLSGGGYEQYF. CDR3 DNA: TGTGCCAGCAGCCTCTCGGGGGGCGGGTACGAGCAGTACTTC.

The chain employs TRBV5-1 and TRBJ1-1; no reliable D call. Between the trimmed V and J ends, which lost 5 bases and 0 bases, there was a span of 5 bases. The germline CDR1 and CDR2 sequences are SGHRS and YFSETQ. The CDR3 has 12 amino acids. The DNA of the CDR3 is TGCGCCAGCAGTTTGATGAACACTGAAGCTTTCTTT. Translated: CASSLMNTEAFF. Full variable domain (remainder filled in from reference TRBV5-1 and TRBJ1-1): KAGVTQTPRYLIKTRGQQVTLSCSPISGHRSVSWYQQTPGQGLQFLFEYFSETQRNKGNFPGRFSGRQFSNSRSEMNVSTLELGDSALYLCASSLMNTEAFFGQGTRLTVV.

This chain uses TRBV19 with TRBJ1-4; the D is unclear. The CDR3 covers 13 residues. The ends were cut back, 7 bases at V and 5 bases at J, with 11 bases in the middle. The germline V gene encodes CDR1 LNHDA and CDR2 SQIVND (reference sequence). CDR3 loop: CASTHLRNEKLFF. The CDR3 nucleotides read TGTGCCAGTACTCACCTTCGGAATGAAAAACTGTTTTTT.

V and J are TRBV6-1 and TRBJ2-7; weak D call: TRBD2 (5 bases). CDR3 length equals 14 residues. The V end lost 3 bases, the J end lost 1 base, and 10 bases lay between the germline ends. Germline lookup yields CDR1 MNHNS and CDR2 SASEGT. CDR3: CASSDQRDSYEQYF. The CDR3 region has the DNA TGTGCCAGCAGTGACCAGAGGGATTCCTACGAGCAGTACTTC.

This chain connects TRBV2 to TRBJ1-1; unclear D gene. The CDR3 consists of 13 residues. V was pared by 6 bases and J by 1 base, with 9 bases between. The V gene's germline CDR1 is SNHLY and CDR2 FYNNEI. CDR3 sequence: CASREPPNTEAFF. In nucleotides, the CDR3 is TGTGCCAGCAGGGAACCTCCGAACACTGAAGCTTTCTTT.

This clone came up once. V usage is TRBV27 and J usage is TRBJ2-5, with D perhaps assigned TRBD1 or TRBD2 (5 bases each). Looked up from germline, CDR1 is MNHEY and CDR2 is SMNVEV (reference sequence). Deletions cut 6 bases from V and 11 bases from J, with 19 bases between. The CDR3 has 13 amino acids. DNA for the CDR3: TGTGCCAGCAGCTACGGGACCTCGGCGGAGCAGTACTTC. Translation: CASSYGTSAEQYF.